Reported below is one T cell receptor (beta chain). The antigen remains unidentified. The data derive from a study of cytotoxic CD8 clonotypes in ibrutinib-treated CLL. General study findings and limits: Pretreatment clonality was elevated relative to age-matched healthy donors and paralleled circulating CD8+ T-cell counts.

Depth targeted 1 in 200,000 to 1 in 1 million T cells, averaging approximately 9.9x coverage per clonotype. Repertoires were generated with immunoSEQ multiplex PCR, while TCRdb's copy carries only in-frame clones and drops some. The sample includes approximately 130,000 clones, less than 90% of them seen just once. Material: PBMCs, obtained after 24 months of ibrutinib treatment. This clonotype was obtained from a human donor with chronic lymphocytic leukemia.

The CDR3 region is CASSDRSYNEQFF. The CDR3 DNA reads as TGTGCCAGCAGTGACAGGTCGTACAATGAGCAGTTCTTC. This chain links TRBV6-1 with TRBJ2-1; D gene ambiguous. CDR3 size: 13 residues. Germline loops: CDR1 MNHNS, CDR2 SASEGT. V was clipped by 3 bases and J by 4 bases, with 7 bases between them.